Sequencing of this T cell receptor beta chain was carried out in a study of tumor-infiltrating lymphocytes in primary liver carcinoma. Study results and caveats: The top-250-clone fraction was significantly higher in tumors than in blood (p = 0.039). Lower overlap was observed for tumor-adjacent and tumor-blood pairs relative to tumor region pairs.

A constant-region primer served to make TCR beta cDNA from approximately 490 ng total RNA. Library construction for TCR beta comprised three nested multiplex PCR rounds performed with slightly modified ARM-PCR. TRBV1-TRBV30 forward and Cbeta reverse primers drove the first two approximately 10-cycle rounds. TCRdb used MiXCR to reprocess the multiplex PCR reads, holding one entry per CDR3 protein. The sample holds a few hundred thousand distinct CDR3 sequences, roughly three fifths seen once. Unsorted whole blood yielded blood RNA, and germline DNA was extracted as well. Chronic HBV infection was present in the patients, who were treatment-naive. Germline assignment: CDR1 SGHNT and CDR2 YENEEA. CDR3 length: 15 residues. About this clonotype: Its target is not known. The junction shows a germline mismatch at one end, possibly a read error.

The receptor was derived from a woman aged 30 to 39 with primary liver carcinoma and hepatitis B virus infection. The rearrangement uses TRBV11-3 and TRBJ2-7; TRBD1 matches at 8 bases. Sequenced sample: peripheral blood. The CDR3 loop reads CASSLGRGLAYEQYF. CDR3 nucleotide sequence: TGTGCCAGCAGCTTAGGCAGGGGGCTTGCCTACGAGCAGTATTTC.